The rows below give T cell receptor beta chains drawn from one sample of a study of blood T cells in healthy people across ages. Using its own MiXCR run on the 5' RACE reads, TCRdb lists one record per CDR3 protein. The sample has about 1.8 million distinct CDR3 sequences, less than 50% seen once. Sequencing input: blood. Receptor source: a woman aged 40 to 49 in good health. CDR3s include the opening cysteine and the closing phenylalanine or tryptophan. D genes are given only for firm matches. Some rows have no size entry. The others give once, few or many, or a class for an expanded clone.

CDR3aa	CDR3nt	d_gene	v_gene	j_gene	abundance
CASSQTDRNLYNEQFF	TGCGCCAGCAGCCAAACGGACAGGAACCTCTACAATGAGCAGTTCTTC	TRBD1	TRBV4-3	TRBJ2-1	-
CSPGQGSFQETQYF	TGCAGTCCGGGACAGGGTTCGTTCCAAGAGACCCAGTACTTC	TRBD1	TRBV20-1	TRBJ2-5	few
CATSSKRQGNTGELFF	TGTGCCACCAGCTCGAAGCGGCAGGGAAACACCGGGGAGCTGTTTTTT	-	TRBV15	TRBJ2-2	-
CSGQGANYEQYF	TGCAGCGGACAGGGGGCTAACTACGAGCAGTACTTC	TRBD1	TRBV29-1	TRBJ2-7	few
CASSPGPVGSTGELFF	TGTGCCAGCAGCCCAGGGCCCGTAGGATCAACCGGGGAGCTGTTTTTT	-	TRBV7-3	TRBJ2-2	-
CATSSSGQGPTGELFF	TGTGCCACCAGCAGTTCGGGACAGGGTCCCACCGGGGAGCTGTTTTTT	TRBD1	TRBV15	TRBJ2-2	-
CASSPGGEGRDTEAFF	TGTGCCAGCAGCCCAGGTGGGGAAGGGAGGGACACTGAAGCTTTCTTT	-	TRBV7-6	TRBJ1-1	-
CASSVQGPTSGYTF	TGTGCCAGCTCAGTACAGGGCCCAACATCTGGCTACACCTTC	-	TRBV6-2/TRBV6-3	TRBJ1-2	-
CAISEGHAGGQETQYF	TGTGCCATCAGTGAAGGCCACGCGGGGGGCCAAGAGACCCAGTACTTC	TRBD2	TRBV10-3	TRBJ2-5	-
CASSYPRGQGVSDTQYF	TGTGCCAGCAGTTACCCACGGGGACAGGGGGTTTCAGATACGCAGTATTTT	TRBD1	TRBV6-6	TRBJ2-3	few
CSALGSDGETQYF	TGCAGTGCTCTAGGTTCAGATGGAGAGACCCAGTACTTC	-	TRBV20-1	TRBJ2-5	few
CASSQERNPGANVLTF	TGCGCCAGCAGCCAAGAAAGAAACCCTGGGGCCAACGTCCTGACTTTC	-	TRBV4-1	TRBJ2-6	-
CASSQGWRYGYTF	TGTGCCAGCAGCCAGGGATGGAGATATGGCTACACCTTC	-	TRBV3-1	TRBJ1-2	-
CASIPGVAYEQYF	TGTGCCAGTATTCCAGGGGTAGCCTACGAGCAGTACTTC	-	TRBV19	TRBJ2-7	few
CASSLNGATGETQYF	TGTGCCAGCAGCTTGAACGGGGCCACTGGTGAGACCCAGTACTTC	-	TRBV5-4	TRBJ2-5	few
CSAIKLDRPNQPQHF	TGCAGTGCTATAAAATTAGACAGGCCCAATCAGCCCCAGCATTTT	-	TRBV20-1	TRBJ1-5	-
CASSPRAATYEQYF	TGTGCCAGCAGTCCCCGGGCCGCCACCTACGAGCAGTACTTC	-	TRBV28	TRBJ2-7	-
CASTGTIQETQYF	TGCGCCAGCACAGGGACCATCCAAGAGACCCAGTACTTC	-	TRBV5-1	TRBJ2-5	few
CASNRAGVPGYTF	TGTGCCAGCAACAGGGCAGGGGTTCCTGGCTACACCTTC	-	TRBV7-9	TRBJ1-2	many
CASSKATPDTQYF	TGTGCCAGCAGCAAAGCCACACCAGATACGCAGTATTTT	-	TRBV21-1	TRBJ2-3	few
CASSQQGYVQETQYF	TGTGCCAGCAGTCAACAGGGTTATGTCCAAGAGACCCAGTACTTC	-	TRBV7-2	TRBJ2-5	few
CSARVWQNEQFF	TGCAGTGCTAGAGTCTGGCAGAATGAGCAGTTCTTC	-	TRBV20-1	TRBJ2-1	few
CASSREAISNQPQHF	TGTGCCAGCAGCCGGGAGGCCATTAGCAATCAGCCCCAGCATTTT	-	TRBV9	TRBJ1-5	-
CASSRAGAVAYEQYF	TGCGCCAGCAGCCGCGCAGGGGCCGTTGCCTACGAGCAGTACTTC	-	TRBV4-1	TRBJ2-7	-
CASSKTGPNTEAFF	TGTGCCAGCAGCAAGACAGGGCCGAACACTGAAGCTTTCTTT	TRBD1	TRBV27	TRBJ1-1	-
CATSGPGRGRGEQFF	TGTGCCACCAGTGGCCCTGGAAGGGGCAGAGGTGAGCAGTTCTTC	-	TRBV24-1	TRBJ2-1	once
CASSILKGTGDYEQYF	TGTGCCAGCAGCATTCTTAAAGGGACAGGGGACTACGAGCAGTACTTC	TRBD1	TRBV11-2	TRBJ2-7	-
CSVLLGTVLDEQYF	TGCAGCGTCTTACTAGGGACAGTACTTGACGAGCAGTACTTC	TRBD1	TRBV20-1	TRBJ2-7	few
CSAGRDRQSSYEQYF	TGCAGTGCGGGGAGAGACAGGCAGAGCTCCTACGAGCAGTACTTC	-	TRBV20-1	TRBJ2-7	few
CASSLDQASGGNEQFF	TGTGCCAGCAGCTTAGATCAGGCGAGCGGGGGCAATGAGCAGTTCTTC	TRBD2	TRBV11-3	TRBJ2-1	-
CASSFGQGQETQYF	TGTGCCAGCAGTTTCGGACAGGGGCAAGAGACCCAGTACTTC	TRBD1	TRBV5-1	TRBJ2-5	many
CASSPGGGFSPSNYGYTF	TGTGCCAGCAGTCCGGGTGGAGGGTTTTCACCTTCTAACTATGGCTACACCTTC	-	TRBV27	TRBJ1-2	-
CASLGTSYNEQFF	TGCGCCAGCCTAGGGACCTCCTACAATGAGCAGTTCTTC	-	TRBV5-1	TRBJ2-1	-
CASSLSTGGTEAFF	TGTGCCAGCAGTTTAAGTACAGGGGGCACTGAAGCTTTCTTT	TRBD1	TRBV12-3/TRBV12-4	TRBJ1-1	-
CSVRRQNTEAFF	TGCAGCGTTCGCAGGCAGAACACTGAAGCTTTCTTT	-	TRBV29-1	TRBJ1-1	-